These 26 T cell receptor beta chains were sequenced from one sample in a study of blood T cells in healthy people across ages. It was with a sample-barcoded 5' primer and a J-beta primer mix that a second PCR of roughly 7 to 12 cycles was run. One entry per CDR3 protein results from TCRdb running MiXCR on the 5' RACE reads. The sample has approximately 1.5 million distinct CDR3 sequences; almost 35% are singletons. The sequenced sample consisted of blood. The receptors derive from a woman between 25 and 40 years old in good health.

The chain combines TRBV28 with TRBJ2-7; TRBD1 matches 8 bases. The ends lost 1 base at V and 6 bases at J; junction bases unmatched: 5. The CDR3 has 14 amino acids. The germline V gene has CDR1 MDHEN and CDR2 SYDVKM. Here the CDR3 DNA reads TGTGCCAGCAGTTTATCGGACAGGGACGGCGAGCAGTACTTC. It yields the protein CASSLSDRDGEQYF.

The table lists this clonotype with a few counts. This chain joins TRBV7-9 and TRBJ2-2; 8 bases map to TRBD2. J lost 2 bases, V lost 5 bases, and 4 bases had no gene match. Germline V gene sequence: CDR1 SEHNR, CDR2 FQNEAQ (reference sequence). This CDR3 has 15 amino acids. CDR3 loop: CASSPGGANTGELFF. CDR3 in DNA: TGTGCCAGCAGCCCGGGGGGGGCTAACACCGGGGAGCTGTTTTTT.

Details on this clonotype: One junction end disagrees with the germline gene, perhaps due to a read error. The rearrangement joins TRBV20-1 to TRBJ2-5; D is unresolved. This CDR3 spans 11 amino acids. The V gene's germline CDR1 is DFQATT and CDR2 SNEGSKA (reference sequence). The CDR3 DNA is TGCAGGGCTAGAGATTCCGAGACCCAGTACTTC. This gives the protein CRARDSETQYF.

This clonotype occurred a few times. The genes are TRBV4-2 and TRBJ1-5, with D unresolved. Germline CDR1 LGHNA, CDR2 YNFKEQ. Between the trimmed V and J ends, which lost 0 bases and 6 bases, there was a span of 9 bases. The CDR3 consists of 14 residues. CDR3 sequence: CASSQDGGSQPQHF. In DNA, the CDR3 is TGTGCCAGCAGCCAAGATGGAGGGTCTCAGCCCCAGCATTTT.

This clonotype was counted only a few times. Its ends do not fully match the called genes, so a read error is possible. The chain has TRBV7-8 and TRBJ2-1; D not certain. Germline assignment: CDR1 SGHVS and CDR2 FQNEAQ. The CDR3 sequence is 11 residues long. The CDR3 loop is CAGRMHNEQFF. CDR3 coding DNA: TGTGCCGGCAGGATGCACAATGAGCAGTTCTTC.

This clonotype appeared once. V gene TRBV27 combines with J gene TRBJ1-1; D is undetermined. The CDR3 contains 15 residues. Germline V lookup: CDR1 MNHEY, CDR2 SMNVEV (reference sequence). V lost 5 bases and J 5 bases, leaving 18 bases between the germline ends. The CDR3 region is CASSQRAGGGTEAFF. Here the CDR3 DNA reads TGTGCCAGCAGTCAACGGGCCGGCGGCGGGACTGAAGCTTTCTTT.

The sample holds many counts of this clonotype. This chain links TRBV27 with TRBJ2-1; 13 nucleotides match TRBD2. Germline CDR1 MNHEY, CDR2 SMNVEV (reference sequence). The trim removed 6 bases at V and 5 bases at J, leaving 4 bases unmatched. The CDR3 covers 15 residues. The CDR3 region is CASSPGTSGNNEQFF. CDR3 bases: TGTGCCAGCAGCCCCGGGACTAGCGGGAACAATGAGCAGTTCTTC.

This clonotype was seen ten or more times. The chain carries TRBV29-1 and TRBJ2-7, with D possibly being TRBD2 (5 bases). The germline gives CDR1 SQVTM, CDR2 ANQGSEA. The CDR3 length is 13 residues. Trimming cost V 6 bases and J 0 bases, with 12 bases left between them. CDR3 loop: CSVQDFRSYEQYF. For the CDR3, the DNA is TGCAGCGTCCAGGACTTCCGCTCCTACGAGCAGTACTTC.

This clonotype was found a few times. The V and J genes are TRBV7-9 and TRBJ2-1; 7 nucleotides line up with TRBD1. Germline V gene data show CDR1 as SEHNR and CDR2 as FQNEAQ (reference sequence). The CDR3 sequence is 15 residues long. V shed 5 bases and J 9 bases; nucleotides not matched to a gene: 13. The CDR3: CASSTGTAHLSEQFF. The CDR3 coding sequence is TGTGCCAGCAGCACCGGGACAGCCCATCTCAGTGAGCAGTTCTTC. Supplemented by reference TRBV7-9 and TRBJ2-1, the full variable domain reads DTGVSQNPRHKITKRGQNVTFRCDPISEHNRLYWYRQTLGQGPEFLTYFQNEAQLEKSRLLSDRFSAERPKGSFSTLEIQRTEQGDSAMYLCASSTGTAHLSEQFFGPGTRLTVL.

This chain uses TRBV7-6 with TRBJ1-6; unclear D gene. V lost 2 bases to trimming and J lost 8 bases, with 7 bases between them. Germline assignment: CDR1 SGHVS and CDR2 FNYEAQ. The CDR3 totals 13 residues. The CDR3 loop reads CASSLNRDSPLHF. The CDR3 nucleotides read TGTGCCAGCAGCTTAAATAGGGATTCACCCCTCCACTTT. Together with reference TRBV7-6 and TRBJ1-6, the CDR3 gives the full variable domain: GAGVSQSPRYKVTKRGQDVALRCDPISGHVSLYWYRQALGQGPEFLTYFNYEAQQDKSGLPNDRFSAERPEGSISTLTIQRTEQRDSAMYRCASSLNRDSPLHFGNGTRLTVT.

CDR3 amino acids: CASSYPPWQGEGEKLFF. Here the CDR3 DNA reads TGTGCCAGCAGCTATCCCCCCTGGCAGGGCGAGGGTGAAAAACTGTTTTTT. V usage is TRBV12-3 or TRBV12-4 and J usage is TRBJ1-4; tentatively, D is TRBD1 (5 bases). This CDR3 has 17 residues. V shed 6 bases and J shed 7 bases, with 24 bases lying between them.

This clonotype was counted at least ten times. Its ends do not fully match the called genes, so a read error is possible. The chain employs TRBV12-3 or TRBV12-4 and TRBJ2-3; 8 nucleotides line up with TRBD2. The CDR3 runs 15 residues. The CDR3 loop is CASSIAGYSTDTQYF. CDR3 nucleotides: TGTGCCAGCAGTATAGCGGGGTATAGCACAGATACGCAGTATTTT.

The chain is built from TRBV28 and TRBJ1-1; possibly TRBD1 for D (6 bases). Germline CDR1 and CDR2: MDHEN and SYDVKM. V shed 3 bases and J shed 8 bases, with 13 bases lying between them. CDR3 length: 13 amino acids. CDR3 region: CASSFRGAWEAFF. Here the CDR3 DNA reads TGTGCCAGCAGTTTCCGGGGGGCCTGGGAAGCTTTCTTT. Drawing the rest from reference TRBV28 and TRBJ1-1, the complete variable domain is DVKVTQSSRYLVKRTGEKVFLECVQDMDHENMFWYRQDPGLGLRLIYFSYDVKMKEKGDIPEGYSVSREKKERFSLILESASTNQTSMYLCASSFRGAWEAFFGQGTRLTVV.

This clonotype appeared a few times. The chain links TRBV4-1 to TRBJ1-1; perhaps TRBD1 as D (6 bases). The V gene lost 4 bases and the J gene lost 1 base, with 10 bases spanning the gap. The CDR3 length is 14 residues. Germline V gene data show CDR1 as MGHRA and CDR2 as YSYEKL. DNA for the CDR3: TGCGCCAGCAGCCCTCCGGACAGGAACACTGAAGCTTTCTTT. The encoded protein is CASSPPDRNTEAFF.

V and J are TRBV3-1 and TRBJ2-7; the match to TRBD2 covers 13 bases. The junction had 8 bases not matched to a gene; V was cut back by 2 bases and J by 1 base. Germline CDR1 reads LGHDT; CDR2 reads YNNKEL (reference sequence). CDR3 length: 18 amino acids. In nucleotides, the CDR3 is TGTGCCAGCAGCCAATTTCTGGGACTAGCGGGAAGGTCCTACGAGCAGTACTTC. As protein: CASSQFLGLAGRSYEQYF.

The rearrangement uses TRBV28 and TRBJ2-2; weak D call: TRBD1 (5 bases). V lost 6 bases and J lost 4, with 21 bases in between. CDR1 is MDHEN and CDR2 is SYDVKM in the germline V gene. The CDR3 is made up of 17 amino acids. The CDR3 DNA is TGTGCCAGCAGCACACAGGACGGACGCCGGAGCACCGGGGAGCTGTTTTTT. Translation gives CASSTQDGRRSTGELFF.

This chain uses TRBV9 with TRBJ2-1, with D uncertain. Per the germline V gene, CDR1 is SGDLS and CDR2 is YYNGEE. CDR3 length equals 12 residues. V shed 0 bases and J shed 8 bases, with 6 bases lying between them. The DNA for the CDR3 is TGTGCCAGCAGCGTAGCGTCATATGAGCAGTTCTTC. It codes for CASSVASYEQFF.

This rearrangement joins TRBV12-3 or TRBV12-4 to TRBJ2-5; perhaps TRBD2 as D (7 bases). V was pared by 3 bases and J by 1 base, with 12 bases between. This CDR3 spans 15 amino acids. The CDR3, as DNA: TGTGCCAGCAGTTTTAAAGGGGGGGTCCAAGAGACCCAGTACTTC. Protein: CASSFKGGVQETQYF.

This chain uses TRBV20-1 with TRBJ2-7, with D perhaps matching TRBD2 (6 bases). The better agreement between TRBJ2-5 and the DNA end casts doubt on the J call. The CDR3 has 13 amino acids. Germline loops: CDR1 DFQATT, CDR2 SNEGSKA (reference sequence). The CDR3 DNA reads TGCAGTGCTTGGGACTCTTCGGGAGAGACCCAGTACTTC. This codes for CSAWDSSGETQYF.

This clonotype has a handful of counts. V usage is TRBV27 and J usage is TRBJ2-6; D perhaps matches TRBD2 (5 bases). Trimming removed 3 bases from V and 0 bases from J, with 9 bases in between. Germline CDR1 and CDR2: MNHEY and SMNVEV (reference sequence). This CDR3 spans 16 amino acids. CDR3 protein: CASSFGGGSGANVLTF. The CDR3 nucleotides are TGTGCCAGCAGTTTCGGAGGTGGCTCTGGGGCCAACGTCCTGACTTTC.

This clonotype has just one count. The chain carries TRBV27 and TRBJ2-3; TRBD1 aligns across 8 bases. Germline V gives CDR1 MNHEY, CDR2 SMNVEV (reference sequence). The trim removed 4 bases at V and 4 bases at J, leaving 7 bases unmatched. CDR3 size: 15 residues. The CDR3 protein is CASSSGQGAADTQYF. As DNA, the CDR3 is TGTGCCAGCAGTTCGGGGCAGGGGGCCGCAGATACGCAGTATTTT.

The J gene is TRBJ2-3, the V gene TRBV6-5; the match to TRBD1 covers 9 bases. Germline CDR1 is MNHEY and CDR2 is SVGAGI. CDR3 size: 18 residues. With V trimmed by 3 bases and J by 0 bases, 10 bases remained unmatched. CDR3 amino acids: CASSYSYGQGRSTDTQYF. CDR3 DNA: TGTGCCAGCAGTTATTCCTATGGACAGGGGAGAAGCACAGATACGCAGTATTTT.

This clonotype occurred a few times. The rearrangement uses TRBV20-1 and TRBJ2-1; 9 positions agree with TRBD2. From germline, CDR1 is DFQATT and CDR2 SNEGSKA (reference sequence). V trimming: 4 bases; J trimming: 3 bases; junction bases outside the gene matches: 13. The CDR3 contains 17 residues. The CDR3 here is CSAIIPPASGNYNEQFF. Written as DNA, the CDR3 is TGCAGTGCTATAATCCCACCGGCTAGCGGGAACTACAATGAGCAGTTCTTC.

This chain connects TRBV9 to TRBJ1-4, with D possibly matching TRBD1 (6 bases). Germline values: CDR1 SGDLS, CDR2 YYNGEE. The CDR3 extends over 16 amino acids. Trimming stripped 0 bases from V and 2 bases from J, with 11 bases between. The CDR3 DNA is TGTGCCAGCAGCGTAGCTGGAGGGGGGACTAATGAAAAACTGTTTTTT. It codes for CASSVAGGGTNEKLFF.

This chain uses TRBV9 with TRBJ1-1; D call uncertain. Trimming took off 0 bases at V and 7 bases at J, with 10 bases between the two ends. The CDR3 is 13 residues long. The germline V gene encodes CDR1 SGDLS and CDR2 YYNGEE. In nucleotides, the CDR3 is TGTGCCAGCAGCGTAGGGCCCCTCGGTGAAGCTTTCTTT. Translated, it gives CASSVGPLGEAFF.

This clonotype appeared a few times. The chain joins TRBV4-2 to TRBJ2-1; TRBD2 aligns across 10 bases. The germline CDR1 and CDR2 sequences are LGHNA and YNFKEQ. The ends lost 3 bases at V and 9 bases at J; junction bases unmatched: 14. The CDR3 contains 17 residues. As DNA, the CDR3 is TGTGCCAGCAGCCAGTCAGTAGGGGCTAGCGGGAGTGGTGAGCAGTTCTTC. Translating gives CASSQSVGASGSGEQFF.